This T cell receptor beta chain was found in a study of beta chain features in type 1 diabetes. CDR3 length: 16 residues. Deletions cut 6 bases from V and 0 bases from J, with 15 bases between. Germline values: CDR1 SGDLS, CDR2 YYNGEE. Investigators reverse transcribed all isolated RNA, so they sequenced expressed TCRB transcripts. The protocol was immunoSEQ multiplex PCR, while the TCRdb copy is restricted to in-frame clones and leaves out a portion. The table shows 640,000 or so clones, with under 15% occurring only once. About this clone itself: Its antigen is not known.

Regarding the study as a whole: All four CD4+ subsets from Type 1 diabetes patients carried moderately but significantly shorter TCRB CDR3s.

Sequencing was performed on naive CD4+ T cells from blood. This chain joins TRBV9 and TRBJ2-2, with no clear D. This clonotype originated in a man in his late teens or twenties with type 1 diabetes. The CDR3, as DNA: TGTGCCAGCACCGGGTTGAGCAGCGCGAACACCGGGGAGCTGTTTTTT. Translation gives CASTGLSSANTGELFF.